This T cell receptor beta chain is drawn from a study of blood T cell repertoires in COVID-19. The Seattle patients, enrolled during active infection, were followed longitudinally. Trimming took 2 bases from V and 10 from J; bases not matched to a gene: 4. The CDR3 extends over 12 amino acids. Germline values: CDR1 MNHEY, CDR2 SVGEGT. Sequenced by immunoSEQ multiplex PCR; TCRdb stores in-frame clones only, minus some. This table has 150,000 to 180,000 clones, 75% to 85% appearing once. The sample consisted of peripheral blood. This chain connects TRBV6-2 or TRBV6-3 to TRBJ1-2; 7 bases are a match to TRBD1. This sequence originates from a woman aged 60 to 75 with COVID-19, enrolled during active disease. In DNA, the CDR3 is TGTGCCAGCAGTTACGGTCAGGGGGACTACACCTTC. Its translation is CASSYGQGDYTF.